This note documents a single T cell receptor beta chain sequence. Antigen specificity is unknown. Germline lookup yields CDR1 SQVTM and CDR2 ANQGSEA. V lost 1 base to trimming and J lost 1 base, with 7 bases between them. This CDR3 is 13 amino acids long. The method was immunoSEQ multiplex PCR; TCRdb's version includes in-frame clones alone and lacks a portion of them. The repertoire has fewer than 120,000 clones, about 81% of them found once; the top ten carry around 4.6%. The data stem from a study of T cell responses to AZD1222 COVID-19 vaccine. Regarding the study as a whole: Females outnumbered males among donors, who were mostly white British; clonal diversity was possibly underestimated.

The specimen comprised peripheral blood, sampled on day 0 of AZD1222 vaccination. The clonotype comes from an adult in good health. The chain combines TRBV29-1 with TRBJ1-1; D remains ambiguous. The CDR3 coding sequence is TGCAGCGTTGAAGGGGTAGGGAACACTGAAGCTTTCTTT. Translated, it gives CSVEGVGNTEAFF. Using reference TRBV29-1 and TRBJ1-1 for the parts outside the CDR3, the full variable domain is SAVISQKPSRDICQRGTSLTIQCQVDSQVTMMFWYRQQPGQSLTLIATANQGSEATYESGFVIDKFPISRPNLTFSTLTVSNMSPEDSSIYLCSVEGVGNTEAFFGQGTRLTVV.